A single sample is the source of the 8 T cell receptor beta chains below, sequenced in a study of blood T cells in healthy people across ages. A second about 7 to 12 cycle PCR used barcoded and J-beta primers. TCRdb fed the 5' RACE reads into MiXCR, producing one record per CDR3 protein. Of more than 650,000 distinct CDR3 sequences in the sample, approximately 21% are singletons; the top ten hold roughly 22%. Source material: blood. The receptors were gathered from a man between 65 and 85 years old in good health.

This chain links TRBV15 with TRBJ2-5, with D maybe TRBD1 (5 bases). The J call could be wrong; TRBJ2-1 is a better fit for the DNA end. Germline CDR1 LNHNV, CDR2 YYDKDF (reference sequence). The CDR3 contains 13 residues. The CDR3 reads CATSRDQGREQFF. The CDR3 DNA reads as TGTGCCACCAGCAGAGATCAGGGAAGGGAGCAGTTCTTC.

The chain links TRBV19 to TRBJ1-2; D not resolved. V shed 7 bases and J shed 1 base, with 13 bases lying between them. Germline-derived CDR1 and CDR2 are LNHDA and SQIVND (reference sequence). CDR3 length equals 14 residues. The CDR3, as DNA: TGTGCCAGTAAAAGGGCAGAAATTAACTATGGCTACACCTTC. It is translated as CASKRAEINYGYTF.

This rearrangement joins TRBV18 to TRBJ2-1; 12 bases match TRBD2. The germline V gene encodes CDR1 KGHSH and CDR2 LQKENI. The CDR3 has 15 amino acids. J lost 9 bases, V lost 0 bases, and 3 bases had no gene match. CDR3 region: CASSPPSLAGGEQFF. CDR3 DNA sequence: TGTGCCAGCTCACCACCGTCACTAGCGGGAGGTGAGCAGTTCTTC.

The chain joins TRBV10-2 to TRBJ1-5; TRBD1 matches at 8 bases. CDR1 and CDR2 (germline): WSHSY, SAAADI. Trimming took 7 bases from V and 4 from J; bases not matched to a gene: 9. The CDR3 has 15 residues. The CDR3 loop reads CASKRETGVNQPQHF. The CDR3 DNA follows: TGCGCCAGCAAACGGGAGACAGGGGTGAATCAGCCCCAGCATTTT.

The J gene is TRBJ2-1, the V gene TRBV12-3 or TRBV12-4; 8 nucleotides agree with TRBD2. The CDR3 has 15 amino acids. V dropped 7 bases and J dropped 6; count of bases not matched to a gene: 11. The CDR3 DNA follows: TGTGCCAGCACCTCTGTAAGCGGGAGAATCAATGAGCAGTTCTTC. Translation gives CASTSVSGRINEQFF.

Worth noting for this clonotype: Compared with germline, one end of the junction differs, possibly owing to a read error. The J gene is TRBJ2-1, the V gene TRBV7-2, with 11 bases fitting TRBD2. The CDR3 loop spans 15 amino acids. The germline CDR1 and CDR2 sequences are SGHTA and FQGNSA. CDR3 bases: TGTGCCAGCAGCCTAGCGGGAGGTTCCCCCAATGAGCAGTTCTTC. Translating it yields CASSLAGGSPNEQFF.

The chain combines TRBV29-1 with TRBJ2-1; 10 nucleotides agree with TRBD1. Unmatched junction bases numbered 14, after V lost 4 bases and J lost 2 bases. Germline CDR1 is SQVTM and CDR2 is ANQGSEA. The CDR3 spans 18 residues. DNA of the CDR3: TGCAGCGTTGGCCGGGGACAGGGGTTTGACATTACCTACAATGAGCAGTTCTTC. Amino acid sequence: CSVGRGQGFDITYNEQFF.

In this sample, this clonotype turned up many times. V is TRBV6-2 or TRBV6-3 and J is TRBJ2-1; 16 bases fit TRBD2. Looked up from germline, CDR1 is MNHEY and CDR2 is SVGEGT. Trimming took 6 bases from V and 5 from J; bases not matched to a gene: 7. The CDR3 is 17 amino acids. In nucleotides, the CDR3 is TGTGCCAGCAGGCCGGGACTAGCGGGAGGGCTTCACAATGAGCAGTTCTTC. This encodes CASRPGLAGGLHNEQFF.